This T cell receptor (beta chain) comes out of a study of T cells in localized non-small cell lung cancer. Overall study results and limits: Among the top 100 tumor clones, a median approximately 55 appeared in adjacent lung. Among the tissues sampled, uninvolved adjacent lung had the highest T cell clonality, above tumor. Longer overall survival was associated with a higher density of T cells in the blood. Only one tumor region was sequenced, so heterogeneity remains possible.

Measured with immunoSEQ multiplex PCR; TCRdb has only the in-frame clones, and not every one. The profile covers 64,000 or so clones, with roughly 90% appearing a single time and 1.5% to 2% taken by the ten largest. Turning to this clone: Antigen: not known.

Sequences were derived from peripheral blood, sampled before any cancer treatment. The clonotype originates from a woman aged 35-70 years with stage I lung adenocarcinoma.

CDR3 loop: CASSLGDRRMNTEAFF. The CDR3 coding sequence is TGTGCCAGCAGCTTGGGGGACAGGCGTATGAACACTGAAGCTTTCTTT. The J gene is TRBJ1-1, the V gene TRBV5-5; TRBD1 matches 8 bases. Germline CDR1 is SGHKS and CDR2 is YYEKEE (reference sequence). The CDR3 has 16 amino acids. Germline trimming cut 0 bases from V and 0 bases from J; bases unmatched to any gene: 4.